This entry features one T cell receptor (beta chain) sequence. The CDR3 covers 14 residues. V was trimmed by 8 bases and J by 3 bases, leaving 14 bases between them. The germline CDR1 and CDR2 sequences are ENHRY and SYGVKD. Genomic DNA per cell subset filled all wells of several immunoSEQ plates. In the authors' methods: ImmunoSEQ output lacked quality scores and full-length reads, limiting matched filtering. Assay used: immunoSEQ multiplex PCR; TCRdb lists only in-frame clones, some missing. That table furnishes V, J and clone size, whereas the DNA furnished D and trimming. The sample yields some 2,500,000 clones, 85% to 95% seen once. The source of the sample is a study of shared clonotypes between healthy human individuals.

The receptor's source is a man between 18 and 35 years old in good health. Some clones in this sample may be carry-over from other donors' samples. The gene calls are TRBV10-3 and TRBJ2-1; possibly TRBD1 or TRBD2 for D (5 bases each). Sequencing input: naive CD4+ T cells from PBMCs. Described subset: CD45RA+ positively selected. The chain's CDR3 is CAIQGWDDYNEQFF. The CDR3 nucleotides read TGTGCCATCCAGGGCTGGGACGACTACAATGAGCAGTTCTTC.